Listed below are T cell receptor beta chains from one sample, sequenced in a study of shared clonotypes between healthy human individuals. Assay used: immunoSEQ multiplex PCR; TCRdb lists only in-frame clones, some missing. The sample records about 700,000 clones, approximately 90% being singletons. Sequenced material: naive CD8+ T cells sorted from blood. Source of these receptors: a man aged 30 to 39 in good health. Both conserved end residues are part of each CDR3. The order of the fields is V gene, J gene, clone size, D gene, CDR3 DNA, CDR3 protein. A D gene is named only where the DNA matches it firmly. A row's size may be missing; if present it is once, few, many or a size class.

v_call: TRBV7-9
j_call: TRBJ2-4
clone_size: NA
d_call: NA
cdr3_nt: TGTGCCAGCAGCATGACAGTATCCCAAAACATTCAGTACTTC
cdr3_aa: CASSMTVSQNIQYF

v_call: TRBV19
j_call: TRBJ1-1
clone_size: once
d_call: TRBD1
cdr3_nt: TGTGCCAGTAGTATAGCGGGACAGACTACAGAAGCTTTCTTT
cdr3_aa: CASSIAGQTTEAFF

v_call: TRBV7-8
j_call: TRBJ2-7
clone_size: once
d_call: TRBD2
cdr3_nt: TGTGCCAGCAGAACCGGGGACTACTCCTACGAGCAGTACTTC
cdr3_aa: CASRTGDYSYEQYF

v_call: TRBV7-6
j_call: TRBJ2-7
clone_size: few
d_call: NA
cdr3_nt: TGTGCCAGCAGCCCCGGCGAAGGTTACGAGCAGTACTTC
cdr3_aa: CASSPGEGYEQYF

v_call: TRBV30
j_call: TRBJ1-2
clone_size: NA
d_call: TRBD1
cdr3_nt: TGTGCCTGGAGTGTGGGACAGGGTATAGATGGCTACACCTTC
cdr3_aa: CAWSVGQGIDGYTF

v_call: TRBV14
j_call: TRBJ2-1
clone_size: NA
d_call: NA
cdr3_nt: TGTGCCAGCAGCCGCGGGGCTGGAACCACTTACAATGAGCAGTTCTTC
cdr3_aa: CASSRGAGTTYNEQFF

v_call: TRBV15
j_call: TRBJ2-7
clone_size: NA
d_call: NA
cdr3_nt: TGTGCCACCAGCAGGGCGCCCTCGGGGACCTACGAGCAGTACTTC
cdr3_aa: CATSRAPSGTYEQYF

v_call: TRBV9
j_call: TRBJ2-7
clone_size: NA
d_call: NA
cdr3_nt: TGTGCCAGCAGCGGAAACGGGTACGAGCAGTACTTC
cdr3_aa: CASSGNGYEQYF

v_call: TRBV5-1
j_call: TRBJ2-1
clone_size: NA
d_call: TRBD1
cdr3_nt: TGCGCCAGCAGCTTACTACCCGGGACAGGGGGCAATGAGCAGTTCTTC
cdr3_aa: CASSLLPGTGGNEQFF

v_call: TRBV6-1
j_call: TRBJ2-1
clone_size: NA
d_call: TRBD1
cdr3_nt: TGTGCCAGCAGTGAAGAAGATCAGGGGGTTACCTACAATGAGCAGTTCTTC
cdr3_aa: CASSEEDQGVTYNEQFF

v_call: TRBV6-5
j_call: TRBJ1-1
clone_size: NA
d_call: NA
cdr3_nt: TGTGCCAGCAGTTACTCGCGTACAATGAACACTGAAGCTTTCTTT
cdr3_aa: CASSYSRTMNTEAFF

v_call: TRBV6-5
j_call: TRBJ2-3
clone_size: NA
d_call: NA
cdr3_nt: TGTGCCAGCAGTTACTCGGGGGGTGCAGATACGCAGTATTTT
cdr3_aa: CASSYSGGADTQYF

v_call: TRBV4-1
j_call: TRBJ2-7
clone_size: NA
d_call: TRBD2
cdr3_nt: TGCGCCAGCAGCCAGGGAGGACTAGCGCCCTCCTACGAGCAGTACTTC
cdr3_aa: CASSQGGLAPSYEQYF

v_call: TRBV7-9
j_call: TRBJ2-3
clone_size: NA
d_call: TRBD2
cdr3_nt: TGTGCCAGCAGCCCTCGCGGCGGGAGGCAAAGCACAGATACGCAGTATTTT
cdr3_aa: CASSPRGGRQSTDTQYF

v_call: TRBV6-1
j_call: TRBJ2-1
clone_size: NA
d_call: TRBD2
cdr3_nt: TGTGCCAGCAGTGAAGCTAGCGGGGTGGGGAATGAGCAGTTCTTC
cdr3_aa: CASSEASGVGNEQFF

v_call: TRBV15
j_call: TRBJ1-4
clone_size: NA
d_call: NA
cdr3_nt: TGTGCCACCAGCAGTTCCCTGGGGGCAACTAATGAAAAACTGTTTTTT
cdr3_aa: CATSSSLGATNEKLFF

v_call: TRBV4-3
j_call: TRBJ2-2
clone_size: NA
d_call: NA
cdr3_nt: TGCGCCAGCAGCCAAGGGAGGACAACCGGGGAGCTGTTTTTT
cdr3_aa: CASSQGRTTGELFF

v_call: TRBV14
j_call: TRBJ1-1
clone_size: NA
d_call: NA
cdr3_nt: TGTGCCAGCAGCCAAGGCACAGGGACTGAAGCTTTCTTT
cdr3_aa: CASSQGTGTEAFF

v_call: TRBV9
j_call: TRBJ1-1
clone_size: NA
d_call: TRBD1
cdr3_nt: TGTGCCAGCAGCGTAGGGCAGGGGGCGATCGGCACTGAAGCTTTCTTT
cdr3_aa: CASSVGQGAIGTEAFF

v_call: TRBV10-1
j_call: TRBJ1-1
clone_size: NA
d_call: NA
cdr3_nt: TGCGCCAGCAGTGAGTCCGGGCCTTTCGGCACTGAAGCTTTCTTT
cdr3_aa: CASSESGPFGTEAFF

v_call: TRBV28
j_call: TRBJ2-7
clone_size: NA
d_call: TRBD1
cdr3_nt: TGTGCCAGCAGGCCAGGGACAGACTACGAGCAGTACTTC
cdr3_aa: CASRPGTDYEQYF

v_call: TRBV11-2
j_call: TRBJ2-7
clone_size: NA
d_call: TRBD1
cdr3_nt: TGTGCCAGCAGCTTTTGGACAGGGACAGGCGAGCAGTACTTC
cdr3_aa: CASSFWTGTGEQYF

v_call: TRBV7-3
j_call: TRBJ2-1
clone_size: NA
d_call: TRBD1
cdr3_nt: TGTGCCAGCAGCTCGGACAGGGGCACGAATGAGCAGTTCTTC
cdr3_aa: CASSSDRGTNEQFF

v_call: TRBV5-6
j_call: TRBJ2-7
clone_size: NA
d_call: NA
cdr3_nt: TGTGCCAGCAGCTTAGGAGGACCCTACGAGCAGTACTTC
cdr3_aa: CASSLGGPYEQYF

v_call: TRBV27
j_call: TRBJ1-2
clone_size: once
d_call: TRBD1
cdr3_nt: TGTGCCAGCAGTGTTAACCGGGACAGGCCCTATGGCTACACCTTC
cdr3_aa: CASSVNRDRPYGYTF

v_call: TRBV6-5
j_call: TRBJ2-1
clone_size: NA
d_call: NA
cdr3_nt: TGTGCCAGCAGTTACGGTAGCGTGTGGGGCAATGAGCAGTTCTTC
cdr3_aa: CASSYGSVWGNEQFF

v_call: TRBV2
j_call: TRBJ2-3
clone_size: NA
d_call: NA
cdr3_nt: TGTGCCAGCAGCGTCCTTAGCGATATTCCAGATACGCAGTATTTT
cdr3_aa: CASSVLSDIPDTQYF

v_call: TRBV7-9
j_call: TRBJ2-5
clone_size: NA
d_call: TRBD2
cdr3_nt: TGTGCCAGCAGCTTAGAAAACAGCGGGAGGACCTTTGAAGAGACCCAGTACTTC
cdr3_aa: CASSLENSGRTFEETQYF

v_call: TRBV5-1
j_call: TRBJ2-7
clone_size: NA
d_call: TRBD1
cdr3_nt: TGCGCCAGCAGCTTGGGACAGGGTGTTTACTCCTACGAGCAGTACTTC
cdr3_aa: CASSLGQGVYSYEQYF

v_call: TRBV7-9
j_call: TRBJ2-1
clone_size: NA
d_call: TRBD2
cdr3_nt: TGTGCCAGCAGCCCGACCCGGGAGGGTAATTCCTACAATGAGCAGTTCTTC
cdr3_aa: CASSPTREGNSYNEQFF

v_call: TRBV5-6
j_call: TRBJ2-1
clone_size: NA
d_call: NA
cdr3_nt: TGTGCCAGCAGCTCCTACAACAATGAGCAGTTCTTC
cdr3_aa: CASSSYNNEQFF